The 17 T cell receptor beta chains below all came from one sample that was sequenced in a study of T cells of healthy individuals listed by TCRdb under 2018. The method was 5' RACE. The instrument given in TCRdb is Illumina MiSeq. TCRdb redid the processing of the public reads, applying fastp at Q25 and MiXCR, and retained in-frame beta chains. Entries that share a CDR3 protein sequence are merged under the most common genes and DNA. The sample profile shows about 41,000 distinct CDR3 sequences; 3.5% to 5.5% of them were found once. 9.2% of the sample is held by the ten biggest clonotypes. Receptor source: a human donor in good health.

The sample holds a few counts of this clonotype. The genes are TRBV27 and TRBJ1-5; D call uncertain. V lost 2 bases to trimming and J lost 3 bases, with 17 bases between them. Germline CDR1 and CDR2: MNHEY and SMNVEV (reference sequence). The CDR3 has 17 amino acids. The CDR3 region is CASSLRGGGRVNQPQHF. The CDR3 DNA is TGTGCCAGCAGTTTACGGGGAGGAGGACGCGTCAATCAGCCCCAGCATTTT.

This clonotype was detected ten times or more. The gene calls are TRBV6-2 or TRBV6-3 and TRBJ2-1; either TRBD1 or TRBD2 may fit D (5 bases each). The V gene lost 8 bases and the J gene lost 8 bases, with 28 bases spanning the gap. The germline V gene encodes CDR1 MNHEY and CDR2 SVGEGT. The CDR3 sequence is 17 residues long. For the CDR3, the DNA is TGTGCCAGCGGGGACCGGACAATCCCCCAGAAACAATATGAGCAGTTCTTC. Residues: CASGDRTIPQKQYEQFF.

This clonotype has only a few counts. V and J are TRBV7-8 and TRBJ1-5; D is unresolved. This CDR3 contains 15 residues. Deletions cut 0 bases from V and 7 bases from J, with 13 bases between. Germline V gene lookup returns CDR1 SGHVS and CDR2 FQNEAQ. CDR3 amino acids: CASSLAVGPGQPQHF. CDR3 bases: TGTGCCAGCAGCTTAGCCGTCGGACCGGGGCAGCCCCAGCATTTT.

This clonotype showed up many times. The chain joins TRBV7-9 to TRBJ1-3; a possible D gene is TRBD1 (5 bases). Trimming shortened V by 5 bases and J by 2 bases, and 7 bases separated the two germline ends. This CDR3 region has 13 residues. Germline CDR1 and CDR2: SEHNR and FQNEAQ (reference sequence). Written as DNA, the CDR3 is TGTGCCAGCAGCCGGGGCCCTGGAAACACCATATATTTT. Encoded protein: CASSRGPGNTIYF.

Of note for this clonotype: An end of the junction differs from the germline gene, which may be a read error. The chain has TRBV30 and TRBJ1-1, with 8 bases aligning to TRBD1. Looked up from germline, CDR1 is GTSNPN and CDR2 is SVGIG (reference sequence). The CDR3 length is 11 residues. The CDR3 region has the DNA TGTGCCTGGAGTGTGAGGACAGGGAGTAGGTTT. As protein: CAWSVRTGSRF.

This clonotype was detected only a few times. The chain couples TRBV5-5 to TRBJ2-7; the D is unclear. CDR3 length equals 14 residues. Trimming took off 0 bases at V and 3 bases at J, with 10 bases between the two ends. Germline lookup yields CDR1 SGHKS and CDR2 YYEKEE (reference sequence). The CDR3 DNA follows: TGTGCCAGCAGCTTGGTGGGCAGCTACTACGAGCAGTACTTC. It translates to CASSLVGSYYEQYF.

The V and J genes are TRBV20-1 and TRBJ2-1; no reliable D call. V was shortened by 4 bases and J by 8 bases, with 6 bases between the two germline ends. CDR3 length: 10 residues. Germline lookup yields CDR1 DFQATT and CDR2 SNEGSKA (reference sequence). CDR3 residues: CSAKADEQFF. In DNA, the CDR3 is TGCAGTGCTAAGGCCGATGAGCAGTTCTTC.

This clonotype came up many times. The chain combines TRBV7-2 with TRBJ1-5; D ambiguous. This CDR3 spans 14 amino acids. V was clipped by 0 bases and J by 3 bases, with 6 bases between them. Germline-derived CDR1 and CDR2 are SGHTA and FQGNSA. CDR3 DNA sequence: TGTGCCAGCAGCTTAGCAGGTTCCAATCAGCCCCAGCATTTT. Translation gives CASSLAGSNQPQHF.

This clonotype was detected ten times or more. The DNA of the CDR3 is TGTGCCAGCAGTCTATGGTCGGGACAGGGGGGTGAAAAACTGTTTTTT. Translation gives CASSLWSGQGGEKLFF. The rearrangement joins TRBV27 to TRBJ1-4; 11 bases align to TRBD1. Germline values: CDR1 MNHEY, CDR2 SMNVEV (reference sequence). V lost 5 bases to trimming and J lost 7 bases; unmatched junction nucleotides: 9. This CDR3 contains 16 residues.

This clonotype was counted many times. This sequence joins TRBV2 and TRBJ2-2; 8 bases map to TRBD1. The V and J ends lost 8 bases and 4 bases, in that order; junction bases with no gene match: 12. Germline lookup yields CDR1 SNHLY and CDR2 FYNNEI. The CDR3 runs 16 residues. The CDR3 region has the DNA TGTGCCAGCTGCGGACTAACAGGGGGTGGCACCGGGGAGCTGTTTTTT. This translates into CASCGLTGGGTGELFF.

This clonotype appeared a few times. The rearrangement uses TRBV3-1 and TRBJ2-7; D unresolved. V was trimmed by 1 base and J by 2 bases, leaving 9 bases between them. Germline V CDR1 and CDR2: LGHDT, YNNKEL (reference sequence). This CDR3 spans 14 amino acids. CDR3 amino acids: CASSQGSRAYEQYF. The CDR3 nucleotides are TGTGCCAGCAGCCAAGGCAGCCGGGCCTACGAGCAGTACTTC.

For this clonotype: A read error is possible here, since a much larger clone lies one base away. V gene TRBV29-1 combines with J gene TRBJ1-2, with D perhaps matching TRBD1 (6 bases). The CDR3 loop spans 14 amino acids. Germline V lookup: CDR1 SQVTM, CDR2 ANQGSEA. This chain's CDR3 is CRVESRGEYYGYTF. The CDR3 nucleotides are TGCAGAGTTGAATCCAGGGGAGAATACTATGGCTACACCTTC.

This clonotype was observed a few times. The V gene is TRBV19, the J gene TRBJ2-5; D assignment may be TRBD1 or TRBD2 (5 bases each). The CDR3 sequence is 11 residues long. The V end was cut by 11 bases, the J end by 7 bases, with 14 bases between. Germline values: CDR1 LNHDA, CDR2 SQIVND (reference sequence). This CDR3 is CAGTRRGTQYF. CDR3 DNA: TGTGCCGGCACTAGAAGGGGGACCCAGTACTTC. Using reference TRBV19 and TRBJ2-5 for the parts outside the CDR3, the full variable domain is DGGITQSPKYLFRKEGQNVTLSCEQNLNHDAMYWYRQDPGQGLRLIYYSQIVNDFQKGDIAEGYSVSREKKESFPLTVTSAQKNPTAFYLCAGTRRGTQYFGPGTRLLVL.

This clonotype showed up just a few times. This sequence joins TRBV6-1 and TRBJ2-3; TRBD1 aligns across 8 bases. The CDR3 is 15 amino acids. Trimming removed 1 base from V and 2 bases from J; junction bases left unmatched: 2. The germline V gene encodes CDR1 MNHNS and CDR2 SASEGT. CDR3 DNA sequence: TGTGCCAGCAGTGAAGGGACAGGGCACACAGATACGCAGTATTTT. Translation: CASSEGTGHTDTQYF.

In its sample, this clonotype was seen many times. V usage is TRBV7-9 and J usage is TRBJ1-3; D gene uncertain. Germline V gene lookup returns CDR1 SEHNR and CDR2 FQNEAQ (reference sequence). This CDR3 spans 16 amino acids. V lost 0 bases and J lost 0, with 9 bases in between. CDR3 bases: TGTGCCAGCAGCTTAGCAGGGCAGTACTCTGGAAACACCATATATTTT. Translation: CASSLAGQYSGNTIYF.

At least ten counts were recorded for this clonotype. This chain joins TRBV7-2 and TRBJ2-5; D remains unclear. Germline assignment: CDR1 SGHTA and CDR2 FQGNSA. The CDR3 has 15 amino acids. Trimming took 4 bases from V and 2 from J, leaving 14 bases between them. Written as DNA, the CDR3 is TGTGCCAGCAGCTCAGTATGGGGTTATCAAGAGACCCAGTACTTC. Its protein product is CASSSVWGYQETQYF.

The chain carries TRBV19 and TRBJ1-5; no firm D call. The ends were cut back, 7 bases at V and 3 bases at J, with 16 bases in the middle. The CDR3 loop spans 15 amino acids. The germline V gene encodes CDR1 LNHDA and CDR2 SQIVND (reference sequence). The CDR3 DNA is TGTGCCAGTACCGTAAGGACGGATTTCAATCAGCCCCAGCATTTT. The encoded protein is CASTVRTDFNQPQHF.